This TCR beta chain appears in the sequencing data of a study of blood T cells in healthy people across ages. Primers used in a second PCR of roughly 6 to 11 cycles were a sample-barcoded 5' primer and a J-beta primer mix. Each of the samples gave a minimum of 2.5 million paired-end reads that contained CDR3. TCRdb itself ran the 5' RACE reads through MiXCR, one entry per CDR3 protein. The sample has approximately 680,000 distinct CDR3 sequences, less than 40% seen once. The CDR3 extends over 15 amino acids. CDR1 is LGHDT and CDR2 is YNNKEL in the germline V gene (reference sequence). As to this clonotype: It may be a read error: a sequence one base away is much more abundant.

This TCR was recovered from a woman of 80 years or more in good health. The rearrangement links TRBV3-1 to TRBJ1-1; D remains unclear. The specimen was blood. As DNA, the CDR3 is TGTGCCAGCGGCCAAGAAACCGGTCTGAACACTGAAGCTTTCTTT. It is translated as CASGQETGLNTEAFF.